Described below is a single T cell receptor beta chain sequence and its context. The PCR used 60 Vbeta and 13 Jbeta primers. Sequencing was performed with immunoSEQ multiplex PCR; in TCRdb, only in-frame clones are kept and a portion is missing. The sample consists of more than 130,000 clones, approximately 80% of them appearing once. This sample was taken from a study of cytomegalovirus exposure and HLA in healthy donors. CDR1 is SGDLS and CDR2 is YYNGEE in the germline V gene. The CDR3 has 14 residues. Trimming left V 3 bases short and J 4 bases short, with 11 bases between. The chain links TRBV9 to TRBJ1-5; maybe TRBD1 (5 bases). The sequencing input was PBMCs. The clonotype originates from a young man in good health and CMV-seronegative. DNA of the CDR3: TGTGCCAGCAGCGCAGGGATAGTAAATCAGCCCCAGCATTTT. Translating it yields CASSAGIVNQPQHF. The full variable domain, rest sourced from reference TRBV9 and TRBJ1-5, is DSGVTQTPKHLITATGQRVTLRCSPRSGDLSVYWYQQSLDQGLQFLIQYYNGEERAKGNILERFSAQQFPDLHSELNLSSLELGDSALYFCASSAGIVNQPQHFGDGTRLSIL.